This TCR beta chain was identified during a study of blood T cells in healthy people across ages. About the study: Capture by template switching was about one barcoded beta molecule per two T cells. General study points: Per million T cells, the diversity of TCR beta decreased roughly linearly as age advanced.

Worth noting for this clonotype: Its antigen remains unknown.

The authors ran a second PCR of about 6 to 12 cycles using a sample-barcoded 5' primer and a J-beta primer mix. Researchers report that a template-switch adaptor with 12 random nucleotides tagged each cDNA molecule. A minimum of 2.5 million CDR3-containing paired-end reads was obtained for each sample. Using its own MiXCR run on the 5' RACE reads, TCRdb lists one record per CDR3 protein. The sample contains 1.5 million to 2 million distinct CDR3 sequences, approximately 30% of which appear only once. Germline loops: CDR1 PRHDT, CDR2 FYEKMQ (reference sequence). Trimming removed 3 bases from V and 8 bases from J; junction bases left unmatched: 13. This CDR3 has 16 amino acids.

Specimen: blood. The V call is TRBV13, the J call TRBJ2-3, with 8 nucleotides matching TRBD2. The TCR sequence derives from a woman in her thirties in good health. In nucleotides, the CDR3 is TGTGCCAGCAGCTTTGGTACCCCGGGAGGGAGAGGTACGCAGTATTTT. As protein: CASSFGTPGGRGTQYF.